This T cell receptor (beta chain) was sequenced in a study of T cell repertoires in cytomegalovirus infection. The wider study: In the study, CMV epitopes included recently identified HLA-C-restricted and well-studied HLA-B-restricted ones. Public TCR beta signatures indicated both CMV infection and matching HLA type. Overall study results and limits: The response measured ex vivo was dominated by TCR beta clonotypes (HLA-C-restricted and CMV-specific). Cumulative public TCR beta family frequency identified carriers of CMV plus the relevant HLA.

There are 15 residues in the CDR3. CDR1 is LNHDA and CDR2 is SQIVND in the germline V gene (reference sequence). Between the trimmed V and J ends, which lost 7 bases and 11 bases, there was a span of 21 bases. MiXCR, run by TCRdb on the reads, gives a single entry per CDR3 protein. Here the sample spans a few hundred thousand distinct CDR3 sequences, 25% being singletons. This clonotype was found a few times. What it binds is not known. Sequencing used cultured PBMCs, obtained from culture after CMV antigen stimulation. This clonotype originated in a human donor in good health (CMV status not recorded). Some clones in this sample may be carry-over from other donors' samples. The J gene is TRBJ1-6, the V gene TRBV19; no definite D call. CDR3 nucleotide sequence: TGTGCCAGTATGGCGCCGGGTATAAGGGATGCACCCCTCCACTTT. It yields the protein CASMAPGIRDAPLHF.